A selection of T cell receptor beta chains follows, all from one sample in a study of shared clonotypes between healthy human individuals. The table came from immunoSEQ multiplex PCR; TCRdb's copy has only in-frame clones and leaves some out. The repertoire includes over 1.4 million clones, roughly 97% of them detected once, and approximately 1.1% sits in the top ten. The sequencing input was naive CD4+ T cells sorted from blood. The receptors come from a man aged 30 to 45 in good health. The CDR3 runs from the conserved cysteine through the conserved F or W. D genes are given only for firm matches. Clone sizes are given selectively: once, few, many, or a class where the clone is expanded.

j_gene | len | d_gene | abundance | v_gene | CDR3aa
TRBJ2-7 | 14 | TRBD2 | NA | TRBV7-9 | CASSPGTSGNEQYF
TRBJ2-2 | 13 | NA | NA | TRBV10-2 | CASMVGAPGELFF
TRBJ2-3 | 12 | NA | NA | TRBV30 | CAGRATTDTQYF
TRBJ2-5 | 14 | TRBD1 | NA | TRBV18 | CASSPTLQGETQYF
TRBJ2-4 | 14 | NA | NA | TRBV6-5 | CASSDDSLKNIQYF
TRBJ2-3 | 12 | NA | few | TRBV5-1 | CASSKSTDTQYF
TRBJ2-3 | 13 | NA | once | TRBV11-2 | CASSRSGEDTQYF
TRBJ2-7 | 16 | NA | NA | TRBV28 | CASSYPPTGITYEQYF
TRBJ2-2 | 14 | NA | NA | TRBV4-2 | CASSHRGPGGELFF
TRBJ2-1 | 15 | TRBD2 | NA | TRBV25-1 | CASSEWTSGYNEQFF
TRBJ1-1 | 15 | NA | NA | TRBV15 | CATSQEKVGTAEAFF
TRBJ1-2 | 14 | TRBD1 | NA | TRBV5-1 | CASSSPGQGIGYTF
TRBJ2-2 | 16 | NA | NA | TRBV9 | CASSVGGGANTGELFF